Described below is a single T cell receptor (beta chain) sequence and its context. The antigen remains unidentified. The data were obtained in a study of blood T cells in healthy people across ages. Study outcomes and limitations: In these data, TCR beta diversity tracked strongly with naive T cell percentage. Older age went with lower TCR beta diversity per million T cells, in a roughly linear way.

A sample-barcoded 5' primer and a J-beta primer mix were used in a second PCR of roughly 7 to 11 cycles. TCRdb ran MiXCR on the 5' RACE reads and lists one entry per CDR3 protein. The top ten hold about 3.9% of the sample, which has around 520,000 distinct CDR3 sequences, about 27% seen once. This CDR3 region has 14 residues. The V gene's germline CDR1 is SQVTM and CDR2 ANQGSEA. V was trimmed by 6 bases and J by 4 bases, leaving 18 bases between them. The sample was also reused in another study, on T cells of mothers and their children.

The rearrangement links TRBV29-1 to TRBJ1-2; D is possibly TRBD1 (6 bases). The receptor was derived from a boy aged 2 to 9 in good health. Sequencing was performed on blood. Here the CDR3 reads CSVDRQARGYGYTF. The CDR3 coding sequence is TGCAGCGTAGATCGACAGGCCCGAGGCTATGGCTACACCTTC. The variable domain in full, with the rest retrieved from reference TRBV29-1 and TRBJ1-2, is SAVISQKPSRDICQRGTSLTIQCQVDSQVTMMFWYRQQPGQSLTLIATANQGSEATYESGFVIDKFPISRPNLTFSTLTVSNMSPEDSSIYLCSVDRQARGYGYTFGSGTRLTVV.